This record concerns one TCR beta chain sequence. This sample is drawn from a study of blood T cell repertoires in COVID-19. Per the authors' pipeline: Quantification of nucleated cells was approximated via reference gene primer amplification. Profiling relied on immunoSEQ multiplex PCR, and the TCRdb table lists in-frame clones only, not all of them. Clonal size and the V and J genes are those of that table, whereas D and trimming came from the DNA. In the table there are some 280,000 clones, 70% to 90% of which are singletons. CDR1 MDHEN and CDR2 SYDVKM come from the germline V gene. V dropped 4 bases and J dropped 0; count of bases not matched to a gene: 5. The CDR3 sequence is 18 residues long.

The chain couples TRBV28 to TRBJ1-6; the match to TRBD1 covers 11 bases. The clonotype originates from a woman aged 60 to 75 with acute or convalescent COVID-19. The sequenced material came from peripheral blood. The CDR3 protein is CASSSGTGGSSYNSPLHF. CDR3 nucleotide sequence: TGTGCCAGCAGTTCGGGGACAGGGGGGAGCTCCTATAATTCACCCCTCCACTTT.